This TCR beta chain was identified in a study of cytomegalovirus exposure and HLA in healthy donors. Findings and limits, study-wide: In an earlier analysis, most TCR beta V segments were productive about 87% or about 30% of the time.

Primers: 60 Vbeta forward and 13 Jbeta reverse. Assay used: immunoSEQ multiplex PCR; TCRdb lists only in-frame clones, some missing. The data contain about 140,000 clones, around 78% of them singletons. Trimming took off 4 bases at V and 3 bases at J, with 11 bases between the two ends. The CDR3 sequence is 14 residues long. Germline V gene lookup returns CDR1 SGHRS and CDR2 YFSETQ. With regard to this clone: As yet, its antigen is unknown.

This TCR derives from a woman aged 18-35 years in good health and CMV-seropositive. The V gene is TRBV5-1, the J gene TRBJ1-5; no reliable D call. The specimen was PBMCs. The CDR3 loop reads CASSMTGINQPQHF. The CDR3 nucleotides read TGCGCCAGCAGCATGACGGGTATCAATCAGCCCCAGCATTTT.